These 7 T cell receptor beta chains came from one sample sequenced in a study of response to subunit inactivated influenza vaccine. TCRdb redid the calling of the RT-PCR reads with MiXCR, one entry per CDR3 protein. Here the sample spans more than 500,000 distinct CDR3 sequences, approximately 11% being singletons. This sample also appeared in a second study, on T cells expressing NK-cell markers. This second study notes: In generating TCR beta cDNA, 5'RACE template switching with UMIs was used.

The specimen comprised PBMCs from blood, sampled on the day of vaccination. Receptors originate from a man over 45 who received an inactivated influenza vaccine.

This clonotype was seen only a few times. V is TRBV4-3 and J is TRBJ1-2; 7 bases agree with TRBD1. Germline V gene data show CDR1 as LGHNA and CDR2 as YSLEER. The CDR3 loop spans 19 amino acids. V trimming: 4 bases; J trimming: 0 bases; junction bases outside the gene matches: 17. For the CDR3, the DNA is TGCGCCAGCAGCCGGATGGGAATGACCGGGACAGCATCTAACTATGGCTACACCTTC. Its translation is CASSRMGMTGTASNYGYTF.

This clonotype was observed many times. The chain links TRBV25-1 to TRBJ2-5; 9 nucleotides agree with TRBD1. From germline, CDR1 is MGHDK and CDR2 SYGVNS. CDR3 length: 17 residues. V gave up 1 base and J gave up 6 bases; unmatched junction bases: 12. The CDR3 spells CASSESIGQGLKQTQYF. The DNA of the CDR3 is TGTGCCAGCAGTGAATCTATAGGACAGGGGTTAAAACAGACCCAGTACTTC.

This sequence joins TRBV12-3 or TRBV12-4 and TRBJ2-3, with D possibly matching TRBD1 (6 bases). The CDR3 has 14 amino acids. Trimming cost V 5 bases and J 2 bases, with 11 bases left between them. CDR3 bases: TGTGCCAGCAGTCGTACAGGGCTCACAGATACGCAGTATTTT. Protein sequence: CASSRTGLTDTQYF.

This clonotype showed up just a few times. The gene calls are TRBV9 and TRBJ2-2; no clear D. The V gene lost 0 bases and the J gene lost 6 bases, with 9 bases spanning the gap. CDR3 size: 14 residues. Germline CDR1 and CDR2: SGDLS and YYNGEE. This CDR3 is CASSVVEYPGELFF. The CDR3 DNA is TGTGCCAGCAGCGTAGTAGAGTATCCCGGGGAGCTGTTTTTT.

In its sample, this clonotype was seen many times. The rearrangement links TRBV27 to TRBJ2-7; 9 bases map to TRBD1. CDR3 length: 15 residues. Germline lookup yields CDR1 MNHEY and CDR2 SMNVEV (reference sequence). The V and J ends lost 5 bases and 1 base, in that order; junction bases with no gene match: 6. As DNA, the CDR3 is TGTGCCAGCAGTAGAACCGGGACAGGGTCCTACGAGCAGTACTTC. It is translated as CASSRTGTGSYEQYF.

CDR3 bases: TGTGCCAGCAGCCACTCCTGCCTACAGAGGAGCTCCTACGAGCAGTACTTC. Translation: CASSHSCLQRSSYEQYF. The chain combines TRBV7-6 with TRBJ2-7; D remains ambiguous. This CDR3 comprises 17 residues. Germline values: CDR1 SGHVS, CDR2 FNYEAQ. Trimming stripped 5 bases from V and 0 bases from J, with 20 bases between. The full variable domain, in which reference TRBV7-6 and TRBJ2-7 provide the parts outside the CDR3, is GAGVSQSPRYKVTKRGQDVALRCDPISGHVSLYWYRQALGQGPEFLTYFNYEAQQDKSGLPNDRFSAERPEGSISTLTIQRTEQRDSAMYRCASSHSCLQRSSYEQYFGPGTRLTVT.

This clonotype has ten or more counts. V gene TRBV6-2 or TRBV6-3 combines with J gene TRBJ2-4; D perhaps matches TRBD1 (6 bases). The CDR3 has 16 amino acids. Between the trimmed V and J ends, which lost 6 bases and 1 base, there was a span of 16 bases. Germline V lookup: CDR1 MNHEY, CDR2 SVGEGT. The CDR3 is CASSQRQAWAKNIQYF. As DNA, the CDR3 is TGTGCCAGCAGCCAGCGACAGGCCTGGGCCAAAAACATTCAGTACTTC.